A selection of T cell receptor beta chains follows, all from one sample in a study of tumour-infiltrating T cells in Burkitt lymphoma. TCRdb keeps only in-frame clones here, not all; method: immunoSEQ multiplex PCR. The sample holds 2,000 to 2,500 clones; 55% to 75% are singletons and the top ten take roughly 21%. Material: tumor tissue. These receptors all stem from a human donor with diffuse large B-cell lymphoma. CDR3s include the opening cysteine and the closing phenylalanine or tryptophan. The order of the fields is clone size, J gene, D gene, V gene, CDR3 DNA, CDR3 protein. D genes are given only for firm matches. Clone size appears in some rows only: once, few, many, or a class for an expanded clone.

>-|TRBJ1-1|-|TRBV5-4
TGTGCCAGCAGCCTCCTTCCGGACGTCACTGAAGCTTTCTTT
CASSLLPDVTEAFF
>-|TRBJ2-5|-|TRBV5-1
TGCGCCAGCAAAGAAGGGAAGGGGGAGACCCAGTACTTC
CASKEGKGETQYF
>-|TRBJ2-7|TRBD1|TRBV27
TGTGCCAGCAGTCAAACCGGGACAGGGACCTACGAGCAGTACTTC
CASSQTGTGTYEQYF
>-|TRBJ2-2|-|TRBV7-2
TGTGCCAGCAGCACCCCCTTCGGGAGTCAAGGCGGGGAGCTGTTTTTT
CASSTPFGSQGGELFF
>once|TRBJ1-2|TRBD1|TRBV28
TGTGCCAGCACCACTCCTGGGGAGACAGGGGGCTACGGCTACACCTTC
CASTTPGETGGYGYTF
>-|TRBJ1-1|TRBD1|TRBV5-3
TGTGCCAGCAGCCCAGGGGGCGAACTCACTGAAGCTTTCTTT
CASSPGGELTEAFF
>-|TRBJ2-7|-|TRBV5-1
TGCGCCAGCAGCTTGGAGGCAGTCAGGGACTACGAGCAGTACTTC
CASSLEAVRDYEQYF
>-|TRBJ2-7|TRBD1|TRBV7-3
TGTGCCAGCAGCTTAACTGGGACAGACTACGAGCAGTACTTC
CASSLTGTDYEQYF
>-|TRBJ2-3|-|TRBV6-5
TGTGCCAGCAGTTACCTTGGAGGGATCTCCCGAGATACGCAGTATTTT
CASSYLGGISRDTQYF
>-|TRBJ2-7|-|TRBV7-2
TGTGCCAGCAGCTTAGACCTTTGGGCCTACGAGCAGTACTTC
CASSLDLWAYEQYF
>-|TRBJ2-5|TRBD2|TRBV7-3
TGTGCCAGCAGCTTAGGGGGAGGGCCGGGTGAGACCCAGTACTTC
CASSLGGGPGETQYF
>-|TRBJ1-3|-|TRBV11-3
TGTGCCAGCAGCTCTGGAAACACCATATATTTT
CASSSGNTIYF
>-|TRBJ2-7|-|TRBV5-1
TGCGCCAGCAGCGTTCGGGGGATCCCTTCCTACGAGCAGTACTTC
CASSVRGIPSYEQYF
>-|TRBJ2-3|-|TRBV10-2
TGCGCCAGCAGGCTAGCGCAGCAAGATACGCAGTATTTT
CASRLAQQDTQYF
>large|TRBJ2-1|-|TRBV4-3
TGCGCCAGCAGCCAACGGGACTCTTATACCGGCGGTGAGCAGTTCTTC
CASSQRDSYTGGEQFF
>-|TRBJ2-5|-|TRBV7-8
TGTGCCAGCAGCCGCGGACTGGCGGAGGCCCAGTACTTC
CASSRGLAEAQYF
>few|TRBJ2-3|-|TRBV7-9
TGTGCCAGCAGCTTAGGAGGGACTACGCAGTATTTT
CASSLGGTTQYF